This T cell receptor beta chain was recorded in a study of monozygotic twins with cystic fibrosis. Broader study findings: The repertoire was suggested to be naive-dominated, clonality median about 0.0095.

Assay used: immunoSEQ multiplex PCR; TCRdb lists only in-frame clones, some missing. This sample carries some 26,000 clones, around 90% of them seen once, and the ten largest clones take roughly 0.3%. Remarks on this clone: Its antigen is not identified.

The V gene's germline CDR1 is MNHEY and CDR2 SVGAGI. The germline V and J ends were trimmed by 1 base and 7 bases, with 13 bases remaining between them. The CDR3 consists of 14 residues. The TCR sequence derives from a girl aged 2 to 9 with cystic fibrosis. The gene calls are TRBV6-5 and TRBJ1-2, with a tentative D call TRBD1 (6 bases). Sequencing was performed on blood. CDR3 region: CASSYLSGARGYTF. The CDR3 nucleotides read TGTGCCAGCAGTTACTTATCGGGGGCGCGTGGCTACACCTTC.